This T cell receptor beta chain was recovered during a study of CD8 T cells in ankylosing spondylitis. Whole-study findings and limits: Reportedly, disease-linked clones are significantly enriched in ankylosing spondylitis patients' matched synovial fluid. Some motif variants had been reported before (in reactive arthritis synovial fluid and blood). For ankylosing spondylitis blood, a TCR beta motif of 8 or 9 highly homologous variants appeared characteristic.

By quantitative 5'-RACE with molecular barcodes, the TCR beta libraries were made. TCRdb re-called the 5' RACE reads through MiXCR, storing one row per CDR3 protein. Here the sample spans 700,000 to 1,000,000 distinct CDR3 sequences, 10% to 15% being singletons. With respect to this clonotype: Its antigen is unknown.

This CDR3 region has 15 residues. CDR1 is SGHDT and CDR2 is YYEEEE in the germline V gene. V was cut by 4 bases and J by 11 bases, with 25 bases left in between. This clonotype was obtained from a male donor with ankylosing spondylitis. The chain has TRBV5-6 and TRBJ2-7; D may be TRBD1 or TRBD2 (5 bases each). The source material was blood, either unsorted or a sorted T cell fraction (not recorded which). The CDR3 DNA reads TGTGCCAGCAGCGATGGCCGGGGTACAGGAGAAAGAGAGTACTTC. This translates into CASSDGRGTGEREYF.